The present TCR beta chain was sequenced within a study of T cells in Graves' hyperthyroidism and ophthalmopathy. Study-level findings and limits: Ophthalmopathy was model-predicted a median roughly 6.2 months pre-onset.

In regard to this clonotype: Its antigen is as yet unknown.

CDR3 size: 14 residues. Deletions cut 2 bases from V and 4 bases from J, with 10 bases between. CDR1 and CDR2 (germline): KGHDR, SFDVKD. Template material for amplifying TCR beta CDR3 regions consisted of RNA transcripts. The study used the HTBI primer set for a first-round RT-PCR of the TCR CDR3. TCRdb processed the multiplex PCR reads anew with MiXCR; each CDR3 protein has one entry. The sample comprises some 600,000 distinct CDR3 sequences, 40% to 55% of which are singletons, and about 8.2% rests with the top ten. Diagnosis of hyperthyroidism was new in patients aged 18 to 65, and its duration was under 2 months.

This sequence originates from a woman aged 18-29 years with Graves' hyperthyroidism. This chain connects TRBV24-1 to TRBJ2-5; D call uncertain. Sequencing was carried out using peripheral blood or thyroid tissue (not recorded which). CDR3 in amino acids: CATSDSGFTETQYF. The CDR3 region has the DNA TGTGCCACCAGTGATTCTGGCTTCACAGAGACCCAGTACTTC.